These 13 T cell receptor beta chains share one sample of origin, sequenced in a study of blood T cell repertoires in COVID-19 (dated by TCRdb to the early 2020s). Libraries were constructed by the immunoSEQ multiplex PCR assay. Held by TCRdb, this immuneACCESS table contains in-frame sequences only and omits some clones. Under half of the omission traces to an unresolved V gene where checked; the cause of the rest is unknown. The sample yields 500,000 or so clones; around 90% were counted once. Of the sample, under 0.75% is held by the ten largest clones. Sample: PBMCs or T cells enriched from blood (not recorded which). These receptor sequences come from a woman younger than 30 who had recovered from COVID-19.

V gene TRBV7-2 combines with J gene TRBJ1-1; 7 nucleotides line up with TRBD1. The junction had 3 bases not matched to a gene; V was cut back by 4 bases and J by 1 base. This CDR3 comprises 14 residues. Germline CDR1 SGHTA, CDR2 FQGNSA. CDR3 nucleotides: TGTGCCAGCAGCTCACAGGGGTCGAACACTGAAGCTTTCTTT. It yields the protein CASSSQGSNTEAFF.

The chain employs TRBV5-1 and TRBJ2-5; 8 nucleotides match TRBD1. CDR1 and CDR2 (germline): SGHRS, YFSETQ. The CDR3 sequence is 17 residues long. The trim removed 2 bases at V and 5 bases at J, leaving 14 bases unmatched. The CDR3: CASSLSIPTGVEETQYF. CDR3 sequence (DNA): TGCGCCAGCAGCTTATCGATCCCGACAGGGGTAGAGGAGACCCAGTACTTC. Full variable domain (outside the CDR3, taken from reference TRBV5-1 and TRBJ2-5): KAGVTQTPRYLIKTRGQQVTLSCSPISGHRSVSWYQQTPGQGLQFLFEYFSETQRNKGNFPGRFSGRQFSNSRSEMNVSTLELGDSALYLCASSLSIPTGVEETQYFGPGTRLLVL.

DNA for the CDR3: TGTGCCAGCTCACCACCGCCCTTGGGGGGAAATGGCTACACCTTC. Its translation: CASSPPPLGGNGYTF. The chain couples TRBV18 to TRBJ1-2; a possible D gene is TRBD1 (5 bases). CDR1 is KGHSH, CDR2 LQKENI, per germline. Trimming stripped 0 bases from V and 6 bases from J, with 14 bases between. CDR3 size: 15 residues.

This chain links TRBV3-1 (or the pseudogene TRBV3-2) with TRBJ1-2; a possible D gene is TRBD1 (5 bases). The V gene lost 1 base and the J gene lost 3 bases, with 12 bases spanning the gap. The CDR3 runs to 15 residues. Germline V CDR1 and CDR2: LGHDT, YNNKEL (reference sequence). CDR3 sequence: CASSQGGGVDYGYTF. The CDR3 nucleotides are TGTGCCAGCAGCCAAGGCGGGGGGGTCGACTATGGCTACACCTTC.

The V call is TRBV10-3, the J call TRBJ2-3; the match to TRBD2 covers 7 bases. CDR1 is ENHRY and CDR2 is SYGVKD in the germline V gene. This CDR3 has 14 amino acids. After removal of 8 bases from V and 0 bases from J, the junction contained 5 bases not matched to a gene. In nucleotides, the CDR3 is TGTGCCATCTCCACAGCGGGGAGCACAGATACGCAGTATTTT. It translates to CAISTAGSTDTQYF.

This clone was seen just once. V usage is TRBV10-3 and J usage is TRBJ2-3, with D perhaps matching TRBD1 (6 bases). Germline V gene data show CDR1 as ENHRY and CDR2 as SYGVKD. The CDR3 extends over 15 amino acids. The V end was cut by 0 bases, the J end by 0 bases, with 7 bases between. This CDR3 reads CAISESDSSTDTQYF. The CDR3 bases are TGTGCCATCAGTGAGTCGGACAGTAGCACAGATACGCAGTATTTT.

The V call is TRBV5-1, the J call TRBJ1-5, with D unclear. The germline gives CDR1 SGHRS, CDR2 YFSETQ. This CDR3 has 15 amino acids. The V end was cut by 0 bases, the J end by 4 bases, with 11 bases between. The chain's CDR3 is CASSLEGGPNQPQHF. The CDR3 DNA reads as TGCGCCAGCAGCTTGGAGGGAGGGCCAAATCAGCCCCAGCATTTT.

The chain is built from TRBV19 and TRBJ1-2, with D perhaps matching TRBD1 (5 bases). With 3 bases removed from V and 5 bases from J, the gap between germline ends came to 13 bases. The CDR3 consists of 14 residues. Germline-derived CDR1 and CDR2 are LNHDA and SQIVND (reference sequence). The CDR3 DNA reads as TGTGCCAGTAGTATGTGGGCAGGGCGGTATGGCTACACCTTC. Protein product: CASSMWAGRYGYTF. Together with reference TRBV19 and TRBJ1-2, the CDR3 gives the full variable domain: DGGITQSPKYLFRKEGQNVTLSCEQNLNHDAMYWYRQDPGQGLRLIYYSQIVNDFQKGDIAEGYSVSREKKESFPLTVTSAQKNPTAFYLCASSMWAGRYGYTFGSGTRLTVV.

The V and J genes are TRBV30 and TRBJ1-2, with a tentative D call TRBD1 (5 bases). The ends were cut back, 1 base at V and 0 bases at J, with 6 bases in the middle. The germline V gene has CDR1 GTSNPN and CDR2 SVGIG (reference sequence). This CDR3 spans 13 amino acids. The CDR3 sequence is CAWSGTPNYGYTF. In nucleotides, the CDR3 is TGTGCCTGGAGTGGGACACCTAACTATGGCTACACCTTC.

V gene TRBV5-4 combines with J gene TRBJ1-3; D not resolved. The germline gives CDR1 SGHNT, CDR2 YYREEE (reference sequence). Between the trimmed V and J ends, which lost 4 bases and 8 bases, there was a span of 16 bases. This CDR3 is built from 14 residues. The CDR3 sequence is CASSPGGLRDTIYF. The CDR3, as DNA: TGTGCCAGCAGCCCGGGCGGGTTGAGAGACACCATATATTTT.

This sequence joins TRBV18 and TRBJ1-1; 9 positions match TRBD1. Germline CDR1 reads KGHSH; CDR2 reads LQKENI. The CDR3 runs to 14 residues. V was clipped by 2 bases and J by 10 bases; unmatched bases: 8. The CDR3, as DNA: TGTGCCAGCTCACCAGAGGGACAGGGCGGTGTAGCTTTCTTT. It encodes CASSPEGQGGVAFF.

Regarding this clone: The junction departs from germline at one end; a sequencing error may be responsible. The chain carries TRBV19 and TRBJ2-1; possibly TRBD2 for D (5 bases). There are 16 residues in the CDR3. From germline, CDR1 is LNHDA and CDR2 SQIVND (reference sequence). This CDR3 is CASSLEGLSSYNEQFF. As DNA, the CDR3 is TGTGCCAGTAGTCTAGAAGGACTCTCCTCCTACAATGAGCAGTTCTTC.

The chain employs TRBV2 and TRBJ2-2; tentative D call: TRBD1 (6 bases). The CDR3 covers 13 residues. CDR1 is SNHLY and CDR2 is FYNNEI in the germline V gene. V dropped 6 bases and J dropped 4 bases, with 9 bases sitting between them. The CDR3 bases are TGTGCCAGCAGGGGGACACTCACCGGGGAGCTGTTTTTT. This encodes CASRGTLTGELFF.